The source of this TCR beta chain is a study of graft-versus-host responses after intestinal transplantation. Study context: All recipients were given anti-thymocyte globulin induction, and tacrolimus and steroids were then administered for about three years. Whole-study results and caveats: Recipient-marrow GvH clones were detected, some having first appeared in ileum or blood. Subjects displaying graft-donor T cell macrochimerism possessed elevated graft-versus-host to host-versus-graft clonal ratios inside allografts.

The CDR3 covers 16 residues. J lost 7 bases, V lost 0 bases, and 10 bases had no gene match. Germline V CDR1 and CDR2: MNHEY, SVGAGI. Only in-frame clones appear in the TCRdb table, and some are missing; sequencing was by immunoSEQ multiplex PCR. The sample lists roughly 120,000 clones, over 75% seen once, with roughly 0.17% in the top ten. As regards this clone: Its antigen is still unknown.

The chain uses TRBV6-5 and TRBJ2-7; 9 bases agree with TRBD2. The receptor comes from a human donor who received an intestinal transplant. Sequencing used unstimulated CD4+ T cells sorted from spleen or lymph node cells, obtained before intestinal transplant. CDR3 nucleotides: TGTGCCAGCAGTTACTCGAGACTAGCGGTCCGTCTGGAGCAGTACTTC. Translation gives CASSYSRLAVRLEQYF.